The source of this TCR beta chain is a study of blood T cell repertoires in COVID-19. Background on the study: PBMCs, B-cell-depleted T cells, or T cells provided the cDNA or gDNA that made up the material.

Trimming took off 9 bases at V and 1 base at J, with 16 bases between the two ends. Looked up from germline, CDR1 is KGHDR and CDR2 is SFDVKD. The CDR3 is 15 amino acids. Sequencing used immunoSEQ multiplex PCR; TCRdb keeps in-frame clones, though not all of them. This table holds about 120,000 clones, approximately 84% found once. Source material: peripheral blood. The J gene is TRBJ2-3, the V gene TRBV24-1, with D possibly being TRBD1 (5 bases). The source of this sequence is a man between 65 and 80 years old with active or convalescent COVID-19. The CDR3 sequence is CATSVGAQGTDTQYF. The CDR3 region has the DNA TGTGCCACCTCCGTTGGGGCACAGGGCACAGATACGCAGTATTTT.